The clone carrying this T cell receptor (beta chain) has at least ten counts. There are 15 residues in the CDR3. Per the germline V gene, CDR1 is DFQATT and CDR2 is SNEGSKA (reference sequence). V was shortened by 3 bases and J by 2 bases, with 16 bases between the two germline ends. Template material for amplifying TCR beta CDR3 regions consisted of RNA transcripts. The primer set for the first-round RT-PCR of the TCR CDR3 was HTBI. MiXCR, run by TCRdb on the multiplex PCR reads, gives a single entry per CDR3 protein. This table has about 400,000 distinct CDR3 sequences, 15% to 19% appearing once. The data are from a study of T cells in Graves' hyperthyroidism and ophthalmopathy.

The V gene is TRBV20-1, the J gene TRBJ2-5; D is possibly TRBD2 (5 bases). This TCR was sampled from a woman under 30 with Graves' hyperthyroidism that later progressed to Graves' ophthalmopathy. The sample consisted of blood. Here the CDR3 reads CSARDRVSAQETQYF. CDR3 bases: TGCAGTGCTAGGGATAGGGTTAGCGCACAAGAGACCCAGTACTTC.